This T cell receptor (beta chain) was found in a study of blood T cell repertoires in COVID-19. Study-wide background: Samples taken during acute and convalescent COVID-19 were collected in the United States, Italy and Spain. PBMCs, B-cell-depleted T cells, or T cells provided the cDNA or gDNA that made up the material.

As processed by the authors: Estimation of nucleated cell counts relied on the amplification of reference gene primers. The assay was immunoSEQ multiplex PCR, and TCRdb's table has in-frame clones only and misses some. The V and J calls and clone size come from that table; D and trimming were worked out from the DNA. The sample lists over 40,000 clones; about four fifths were seen once. Looked up from germline, CDR1 is MDHEN and CDR2 is SYDVKM. This CDR3 has 13 amino acids. V lost 3 bases to trimming and J lost 7 bases, with 10 bases between them. The specimen sequenced was peripheral blood. The TCR was taken from a woman aged 60 to 75 with acute or convalescent COVID-19. The chain recombines TRBV28 with TRBJ1-3; perhaps TRBD1 as D (6 bases). The CDR3 bases are TGTGCCAGCAGTTTGTTGCAGGGGAACACCATATATTTT. Protein sequence: CASSLLQGNTIYF.